This T cell receptor beta chain emerged from a study of vaccination effects on CD4 cells after COVID-19. Notes on this clone: Its antigen remains unknown.

TCRdb's copy holds only in-frame clones and misses some; the assay was immunoSEQ multiplex PCR. The sample gives 75,000 or so clones, around four fifths of which show up once; under 1.2% is in the top ten. Viral peptide pool expansion of antigen-specific CD4+ T cells preceded sequencing in the ViraFEST assay. Following a roughly 11-day culture, CD4+ T cells were purified. Participants each got two BNT162b2 or mRNA-1273 vaccine doses. This clonotype was obtained from a human donor who received a COVID-19 vaccine. Sample: CD4+ T cells from PBMCs cultured with HCoV-OC43 spike peptides, taken after COVID-19 vaccination. This sample's subset: HCoV-OC43 spike overlapping peptide pool stimulation.

As DNA, the CDR3 is TGTGCCAGCAGTTTTTCCCGGGCGGACTATGGCTACACCTTC. It encodes CASSFSRADYGYTF. The V gene is TRBV27, the J gene TRBJ1-2; D uncertain. Germline values: CDR1 MNHEY, CDR2 SMNVEV (reference sequence). Trimming took 3 bases from V and 3 from J, leaving 11 bases between them. The CDR3 length is 14 residues.